These 24 T cell receptor beta chains originate from one sample sequenced in a study of blood T cell repertoires in COVID-19. Sequenced by immunoSEQ multiplex PCR; TCRdb stores in-frame clones only, minus some. The profile covers over 300,000 clones, with over 75% appearing a single time and just over 7% taken by the ten largest. Material: peripheral blood. These receptors were taken from a human donor in a cohort sampled during active COVID-19.

V gene TRBV27 combines with J gene TRBJ2-4; D is uncertain. The CDR3 totals 14 residues. Per the germline V gene, CDR1 is MNHEY and CDR2 is SMNVEV (reference sequence). V was cut by 3 bases and J by 0 bases, with 6 bases left in between. CDR3 nucleotides: TGTGCCAGCAGTTTCTTAATAGCCAAAAACATTCAGTACTTC. Translated: CASSFLIAKNIQYF.

This chain connects TRBV18 to TRBJ1-2, with D possibly being TRBD1 (5 bases). CDR3 size: 14 residues. V was pared by 2 bases and J by 8 bases, with 15 bases between. CDR1 is KGHSH, CDR2 LQKENI, per germline. CDR3 in amino acids: CASSPATAGLGYTF. DNA for the CDR3: TGTGCCAGCTCACCAGCTACGGCAGGGCTAGGCTACACCTTC.

The chain employs TRBV29-1 and TRBJ2-7; tentatively, D is TRBD2 (5 bases). The CDR3 is 11 residues long. Germline-derived CDR1 and CDR2 are SQVTM and ANQGSEA. The germline V and J ends were trimmed by 7 bases and 0 bases, with 7 bases remaining between them. The CDR3 region is CSGGSSYEQYF. The CDR3 DNA follows: TGCAGCGGAGGGAGCTCCTACGAGCAGTACTTC.

The V gene is TRBV24-1, the J gene TRBJ1-2, with D possibly TRBD1 on 6 matching bases. Per germline, CDR1 KGHDR and CDR2 SFDVKD. The V and J ends lost 5 bases and 9 bases respectively, with 18 bases between them. The CDR3 extends over 14 amino acids. The CDR3 bases are TGTGCCACCAGTGGACCCAGGAGGGGGGGAAGCTACACCTTC. Translation: CATSGPRRGGSYTF.

The chain carries TRBV7-3 and TRBJ2-5, with TRBD1 matching over 9 bases. V lost 2 bases, J lost 5 bases, and 6 bases stayed unmatched. The CDR3 has 15 residues. Looked up from germline, CDR1 is SGHTA and CDR2 is FQGTGA. The CDR3 DNA sequence: TGTGCCAGCAGCTTAGGGACAGGGTTGGTGGAGACCCAGTACTTC. It yields the protein CASSLGTGLVETQYF.

This chain connects TRBV7-2 to TRBJ2-6, with D perhaps matching TRBD2 (6 bases). Germline V gene sequence: CDR1 SGHTA, CDR2 FQGNSA. V was trimmed by 5 bases and J by 0 bases, leaving 11 bases between them. This CDR3 is built from 16 residues. The CDR3 spells CASSISGLSGANVLTF. For the CDR3, the DNA is TGTGCCAGCAGCATTAGCGGACTCTCTGGGGCCAACGTCCTGACTTTC.

J is TRBJ2-2 and V is TRBV29-1, with a weak D call TRBD1 (6 bases). The CDR3 sequence is 15 residues long. Trimming took 6 bases from V and 2 from J, leaving 16 bases between them. Germline V CDR1 and CDR2: SQVTM, ANQGSEA. The CDR3 nucleotides read TGCAGCGTCTTACTTCGGACAGTAAACACCGGGGAGCTGTTTTTT. This gives the protein CSVLLRTVNTGELFF.

The chain employs TRBV10-3 and TRBJ2-5, with 8 bases matching TRBD2. Germline V gives CDR1 ENHRY, CDR2 SYGVKD. The CDR3 is 18 residues long. V shed 6 bases and J 0 bases; nucleotides not matched to a gene: 15. The CDR3 region has the DNA TGTGCCATCAGAGGGGACGGGGGGGCCTCTTCATACCAAGAGACCCAGTACTTC. Encoded protein: CAIRGDGGASSYQETQYF.

This rearrangement joins TRBV5-1 to TRBJ2-1; TRBD2 matches 9 bases. This CDR3 region has 15 residues. The germline gives CDR1 SGHRS, CDR2 YFSETQ. Trimming cost V 3 bases and J 4 bases; bases outside gene matches: 5. CDR3 nucleotides: TGCGCCAGCAGCTCTACTAGCGGGCGATACAATGAGCAGTTCTTC. This gives the protein CASSSTSGRYNEQFF.

The chain uses TRBV2 and TRBJ1-2, with 9 bases fitting TRBD1. The CDR3 length is 14 residues. From germline, CDR1 is SNHLY and CDR2 FYNNEI. Trimming at V came to 9 bases and at J to 3 bases, leaving 8 bases not matched to a gene. The CDR3 here is CARKQGALDYGYTF. CDR3 DNA sequence: TGTGCCAGGAAACAGGGGGCGCTGGACTATGGCTACACCTTC.

The chain joins TRBV4-1 to TRBJ2-7, with unresolved D. Looked up from germline, CDR1 is MGHRA and CDR2 is YSYEKL. Trimming left V 0 bases short and J 2 bases short, with 8 bases between. This CDR3 spans 14 amino acids. The CDR3 here is CASSQDSRTYEQYF. The DNA for the CDR3 is TGCGCCAGCAGCCAAGATTCGAGGACCTACGAGCAGTACTTC.

This clone has only a few counts. The chain is built from TRBV5-1 and TRBJ1-5; D is uncertain. The CDR3 totals 15 residues. With 3 bases removed from V and 2 bases from J, the gap between germline ends came to 12 bases. Germline assignment: CDR1 SGHRS and CDR2 YFSETQ. The CDR3 DNA reads as TGCGCCAGCAGCTACGGCCTGGGAGGCAATCAGCCCCAGCATTTT. The encoded protein is CASSYGLGGNQPQHF. The variable domain in full, with the rest retrieved from reference TRBV5-1 and TRBJ1-5, is KAGVTQTPRYLIKTRGQQVTLSCSPISGHRSVSWYQQTPGQGLQFLFEYFSETQRNKGNFPGRFSGRQFSNSRSEMNVSTLELGDSALYLCASSYGLGGNQPQHFGDGTRLSIL.

This sequence joins TRBV12-2 and TRBJ2-5; the D call TRBD2 from the table was never checked on the DNA. TRBV12-2 counts as a pseudogene. The CDR3 covers 15 residues. In DNA, the CDR3 is TGTGCAAGTCGCTTAGCTTCCCGGGATGTGGAGACCCAGTACTTC. Amino acids: CASRLASRDVETQYF.

In this sample, this clone turned up once. The rearrangement uses TRBV27 and TRBJ1-2; 8 bases line up with TRBD1. The trim removed 4 bases at V and 6 bases at J, leaving 10 bases unmatched. This CDR3 has 15 residues. CDR1 and CDR2 from the germline V gene are MNHEY and SMNVEV (reference sequence). For the CDR3, the DNA is TGTGCCAGCAGTTCAACCCCCGGACAGGGCGATGGCTACACCTTC. It yields the protein CASSSTPGQGDGYTF.

J is TRBJ1-5 and V is TRBV19; no definite D call. Germline CDR1 reads LNHDA; CDR2 reads SQIVND (reference sequence). This CDR3 has 15 amino acids. The V end lost 5 bases, the J end lost 0 bases, and 11 bases lay between the germline ends. CDR3: CASSVGRDSNQPQHF. The DNA of the CDR3 is TGTGCCAGTAGTGTTGGACGGGATAGCAATCAGCCCCAGCATTTT.

This chain links TRBV5-1 with TRBJ1-4; no clear D. The CDR3 runs 16 residues. Trimming removed 1 base at V and 0 bases at J, with 10 bases between. CDR1 and CDR2 (germline): SGHRS, YFSETQ. The CDR3 here is CASSLQTPATNEKLFF. The CDR3 DNA reads TGCGCCAGCAGCTTGCAGACACCGGCAACTAATGAAAAACTGTTTTTT.

This rearrangement joins TRBV2 to TRBJ2-1; 8 bases line up with TRBD2. Germline V CDR1 and CDR2: SNHLY, FYNNEI. After removal of 6 bases from V and 6 bases from J, the junction contained 1 base not matched to a gene. This CDR3 is built from 12 residues. The CDR3: CASRGLGNEQFF. CDR3 coding DNA: TGTGCCAGCAGGGGACTAGGCAATGAGCAGTTCTTC.

The chain is built from TRBV5-1 and TRBJ1-4, with 8 bases fitting TRBD1. This CDR3 has 15 residues. Trimming took 0 bases from V and 7 from J; bases not matched to a gene: 5. Germline loops: CDR1 SGHRS, CDR2 YFSETQ. The CDR3 sequence: CASSLGAGGGEKLFF. For the CDR3, the DNA is TGCGCCAGCAGCTTGGGGGCAGGGGGCGGTGAAAAACTGTTTTTT.

The gene calls are TRBV11-2 and TRBJ1-2, with D perhaps matching TRBD1 (6 bases). V dropped 3 bases and J dropped 1 base, with 9 bases sitting between them. The germline V gene encodes CDR1 SGHAT and CDR2 FQNNGV. The CDR3 runs 14 residues. CDR3 bases: TGTGCCAGCAGCTTTTCAGGGGATAACTATGGCTACACCTTC. Its translation: CASSFSGDNYGYTF.

V is TRBV19 and J is TRBJ1-5, with D perhaps matching TRBD1 (5 bases). CDR1 and CDR2 from the germline V gene are LNHDA and SQIVND (reference sequence). V gave up 6 bases and J gave up 2 bases, with 20 bases separating them. The CDR3 is 17 amino acids. The CDR3 region has the DNA TGTGCCAGTAGGGACACCCAAGGAGTTTGGGGCAATCAGCCCCAGCATTTT. It translates to CASRDTQGVWGNQPQHF.

The chain has TRBV5-1 and TRBJ2-7, with unresolved D. This CDR3 is built from 12 residues. V gave up 0 bases and J gave up 3 bases, with 4 bases separating them. Germline loops: CDR1 SGHRS, CDR2 YFSETQ. CDR3 DNA sequence: TGCGCCAGCAGCTTGGATATCTACGAGCAGTACTTC. It yields the protein CASSLDIYEQYF.

The chain carries TRBV27 and TRBJ2-7, with TRBD1 matching 7 bases. The CDR3 is made up of 17 amino acids. CDR1 is MNHEY and CDR2 is SMNVEV in the germline V gene (reference sequence). V trimming: 5 bases; J trimming: 0 bases; junction bases outside the gene matches: 13. The DNA of the CDR3 is TGTGCCAGCAGTCCACGAGTACGACAGGGCAGCTCCTACGAGCAGTACTTC. It codes for CASSPRVRQGSSYEQYF.

Of note for this clone: In the same sample, other DNA sequences code for this CDR3. This chain uses TRBV6-5 with TRBJ2-7, with D tentatively TRBD2 (5 bases). CDR3 size: 13 residues. CDR1 is MNHEY, CDR2 SVGAGI, per germline. V lost 0 bases and J lost 3, with 6 bases in between. The CDR3, as DNA: TGTGCCAGCAGTTACTCCGAGGGCTACGAGCAGTACTTC. Protein: CASSYSEGYEQYF.

As for this clone: One end of the junction does not line up with germline, which may come from a read error. This chain links TRBV10-3 with TRBJ2-3; TRBD2 agrees at 8 bases. Germline lookup yields CDR1 ENHRY and CDR2 SYGVKD. The CDR3 runs to 15 residues. CDR3 residues: CVISESGGPNYTQYF. Written as DNA, the CDR3 is TGTGTCATCAGTGAGAGCGGGGGTCCGAATTATACGCAGTATTTT.